This T cell receptor beta chain came from a study of T cell repertoires in cytomegalovirus infection. About the study: Public TCR beta signatures were indicative of both CMV infection and a matching HLA type. The study, taken as a whole, reports: Summed frequency of shared TCR beta families picked out CMV carriers who also had the relevant HLA. HLA-C-restricted CMV-specific TCR beta clonotypes prevailed in the ex vivo response.

From the reads, TCRdb called clonotypes with MiXCR, one entry per CDR3 protein. The data hold around 740,000 distinct CDR3 sequences, with less than 40% observed a single time. The CDR3 has 14 amino acids. Per germline, CDR1 SNHLY and CDR2 FYNNEI. V dropped 1 base and J dropped 2 bases, with 9 bases sitting between them. This clonotype was detected a few times. Its antigen is currently unknown. Sequencing used PBMCs. This chain joins TRBV2 and TRBJ2-7; D is unresolved. The TCR originated in a human donor in good health (CMV status not recorded). Some clones in this sample may be carry-over from other donors' samples. The CDR3 loop reads CASSEGRHTYEQYF. The CDR3 DNA follows: TGTGCCAGCAGTGAAGGTCGCCATACCTACGAGCAGTACTTC.